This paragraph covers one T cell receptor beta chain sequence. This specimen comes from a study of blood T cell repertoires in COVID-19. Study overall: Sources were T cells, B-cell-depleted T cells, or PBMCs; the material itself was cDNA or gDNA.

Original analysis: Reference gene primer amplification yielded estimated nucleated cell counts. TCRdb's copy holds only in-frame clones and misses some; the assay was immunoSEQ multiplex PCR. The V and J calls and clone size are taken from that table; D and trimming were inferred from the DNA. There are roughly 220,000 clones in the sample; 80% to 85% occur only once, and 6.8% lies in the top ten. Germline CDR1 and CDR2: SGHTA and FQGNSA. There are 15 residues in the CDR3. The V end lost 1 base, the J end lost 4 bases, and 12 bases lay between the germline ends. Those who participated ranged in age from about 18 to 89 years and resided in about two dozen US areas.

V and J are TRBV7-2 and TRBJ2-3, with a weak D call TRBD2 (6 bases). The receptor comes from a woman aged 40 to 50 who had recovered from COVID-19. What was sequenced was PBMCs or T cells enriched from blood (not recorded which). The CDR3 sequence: CASSLETGVSDTQYF. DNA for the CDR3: TGTGCCAGCAGCTTAGAAACGGGAGTTTCAGATACGCAGTATTTT.